What follows are 2 T cell receptor beta chains derived from one specimen sequenced in a study of T cell responses to AZD1222 COVID-19 vaccine. The data were produced by immunoSEQ multiplex PCR, yet TCRdb's version contains in-frame clones alone and is incomplete. This sample yields 95,000 to 150,000 clones, of which 92% are seen a single time; over 1.5% belongs to the top ten. The sequenced sample was peripheral blood, obtained on day 0 of AZD1222 vaccination. These receptors were obtained from an adult in good health.

The chain links TRBV6-5 to TRBJ1-2; D remains unclear. Per the germline V gene, CDR1 is MNHEY and CDR2 is SVGAGI. The germline V and J ends were trimmed by 2 bases and 4 bases, with 11 bases remaining between them. The CDR3 totals 14 residues. CDR3 loop: CASSYTPNSYGYTF. DNA of the CDR3: TGTGCCAGCAGTTACACACCTAACAGCTATGGCTACACCTTC.

This chain connects TRBV6-2 or TRBV6-3 to TRBJ2-7; D uncertain. Germline assignment: CDR1 MNHEY and CDR2 SVGEGT. CDR3 length equals 12 residues. V lost 5 bases and J lost 4, with 9 bases in between. CDR3 sequence reads: CASSQTRYEQYV. The DNA of the CDR3 is TGTGCCAGCAGTCAAACGCGGTACGAGCAGTACGTC.